Sequencing of this T cell receptor beta chain was carried out in a study of shared clonotypes between healthy human individuals. Findings and caveats of the study: It was the few donors that limited the genetic and exposure-history diversity represented.

Selected positively for CCR7 and CD45RO-negative, naive CD8 cells excluded terminally differentiated effector memory CD45RA+ cells. Free of recent acute infections or vaccinations, the donors were healthy HIV-negative adults. Caucasian adults living in Nashville, Tennessee, provided all samples. Per the study methods: ImmunoSEQ output lacked quality scores and full-length reads, limiting matched filtering. Method: immunoSEQ multiplex PCR; TCRdb's copy keeps in-frame clones and lacks some. The DNA gave D and trimming, while V, J and clone size come from that table. The data show fewer than 850,000 clones, roughly 96% seen once. V shed 0 bases and J shed 2 bases, with 16 bases lying between them. In germline, CDR1 is LNHDA, CDR2 SQIVND (reference sequence). The CDR3 is 17 amino acids. With respect to this clone: Its antigen is undetermined.

The sequenced material came from naive CD8+ T cells sorted from blood. This chain joins TRBV19 and TRBJ1-2; D is undetermined. This sequence was found in a man aged 30 to 45 in good health. CDR3 in DNA: TGTGCCAGTAGTATAGAACCTGCGGGGAATGAAAACTATGGCTACACCTTC. Encoded protein: CASSIEPAGNENYGYTF.